These 2 T cell receptor beta chains came from one sample sequenced in a study of post-analysis software for immune sequencing data. The authors incorporated unique molecular identifiers into the TCR beta cDNA libraries. MiXCR was run by TCRdb on the PCR reads, yielding one entry per CDR3 protein. The table shows around 710,000 distinct CDR3 sequences, with 46% occurring only once. Study-level findings and limits: Higher frequency in patients than in controls was seen for several TRBV segments, with TRBV5-6, TRBV5-1 and TRBV20-1 among them.

These receptors are not linked to any known antigen. The sequencing input was blood. Receptors originate from a girl under 18 with multiple sclerosis.

This clonotype occurred a few times. The gene calls are TRBV7-6 and TRBJ2-7, with a tentative D call TRBD1 (6 bases). Germline CDR1 reads SGHVS; CDR2 reads FNYEAQ. The CDR3 totals 14 residues. Trimming removed 2 bases from V and 6 bases from J, with 14 bases in between. CDR3 in DNA: TGTGCCAGCAGCTTATCAGGGGCAGTCGGCGAGCAGTACTTC. Its translation: CASSLSGAVGEQYF.

This chain uses TRBV29-1 with TRBJ2-6; possibly TRBD1 for D (5 bases). The CDR3 is made up of 15 amino acids. Trimming removed 0 bases at V and 4 bases at J, with 10 bases between. Germline V lookup: CDR1 SQVTM, CDR2 ANQGSEA. CDR3 coding DNA: TGCAGCGTTGAAGATTGGGGCTCGGGGGCCAACGTCCTGACTTTC. As protein: CSVEDWGSGANVLTF.